Shown below are 2 T cell receptor beta chains from a single sample sequenced in a study of T-cell memory formation after mild COVID-19. TCRdb re-called the 5' RACE reads through MiXCR, storing one row per CDR3 protein. The sample lists about 470,000 distinct CDR3 sequences, 15% to 20% occurring once. The sequenced sample was PBMCs or a T cell subset sorted from them (not recorded which). The receptors originated from an adult woman who had mild COVID-19 (a few samples of this study predate the infection). Cell type and time point are not known.

This chain links TRBV3-1 with TRBJ2-1, with 7 bases lining up with TRBD2. Trimming removed 3 bases from V and 6 bases from J; junction bases left unmatched: 2. Per the germline V gene, CDR1 is LGHDT and CDR2 is YNNKEL (reference sequence). The CDR3 loop spans 13 amino acids. The CDR3 loop reads CASSQGGGNEQFF. CDR3 coding DNA: TGTGCCAGCAGCCAGGGGGGGGGCAATGAGCAGTTCTTC.

A few counts support this clonotype. The chain couples TRBV6-6 to TRBJ2-2; D is tentatively TRBD1 or TRBD2 (5 bases each). CDR1 MNHNY and CDR2 SVGAGI come from the germline V gene (reference sequence). The CDR3 sequence is 16 residues long. The V end lost 5 bases, the J end lost 3 bases, and 16 bases lay between the germline ends. Here the CDR3 reads CASSPAGSGYTGELFF. Here the CDR3 DNA reads TGTGCCAGCAGTCCTGCAGGGAGTGGTTACACCGGGGAGCTGTTTTTT.